The rows below give T cell receptor beta chains drawn from one sample of a study of shared clonotypes between healthy human individuals. Produced via immunoSEQ multiplex PCR; TCRdb's table is partial and in-frame only. The sample has 1.4 million to 1.5 million clones, around 97% seen once. The sequenced sample consisted of naive CD4+ T cells sorted from blood. The receptors derive from a man in his thirties or forties in good health. Each CDR3 is given with its conserved first and last residue.

TRBJ2-1 TRBV7-8 CASRSGQEGLPYNEQFF
TRBJ2-7 TRBV23-1 CASSPPGVEGGSSLDYEQYF
TRBJ1-1 TRBV18 CASSPSPGTEAFF
TRBJ2-7 TRBV11-3 CASSRGYSYEQYF
TRBJ2-3 TRBV29-1 CSVGQGGTDTQYF
TRBJ2-7 TRBV27 CASSSIGQGIYEQYF
TRBJ2-2 TRBV5-5 CASSQPGLASLGTGELFF
TRBJ1-2 TRBV27 CASSLGTGLGYTF
TRBJ1-3 TRBV5-1 CASSSTGGNTIYF
TRBJ1-3 TRBV6-6 CASRPDSGPGNTIYF
TRBJ2-2 TRBV9 CASSVVAAGVIGELFF
TRBJ2-1 TRBV5-1 CASSLVAGWHLGEQFF
TRBJ2-1 TRBV5-1 CASSLGQPWDEQFF
TRBJ2-5 TRBV7-2 CASSFDRVWRETQYF
TRBJ1-2 TRBV11-2 CASSPFSWGSYGYTF
TRBJ1-5 TRBV28 CASSMPPQRSNQPQHF
TRBJ1-2 TRBV29-1 CSANLGDYGYTF
TRBJ2-1 TRBV4-1 CASSQGVAGDNEQFF
TRBJ2-1 TRBV18 CASSLAGGPGEQFF
TRBJ2-2 TRBV15 CATSRDLSNTGELFF
TRBJ2-3 TRBV9 CASSVAGSTDTQYF
TRBJ1-1 TRBV28 CASRTHRAMNTEAFF
TRBJ2-4 TRBV29-1 CSAGGGEALYF
TRBJ2-7 TRBV28 CASTRTSGSYEQYF
TRBJ1-5 TRBV2 CASSLDRAKHF
TRBJ1-5 TRBV7-2 CASSLVRASNQPQHF
TRBJ1-2 TRBV25-1 CASSENGGRSYGYTF
TRBJ2-1 TRBV7-2 CASSLWGGDSYNEQFF
TRBJ1-1 TRBV6-5 CASSYLGNTEAFF